The present TCR beta chain was sequenced within a study of response to subunit inactivated influenza vaccine. Overall study findings and caveats: A suggestion made by the authors is that each seasonal influenza vaccination recruits few new T cells.

The germline V and J ends were trimmed by 4 bases and 0 bases, with 25 bases remaining between them. This CDR3 comprises 19 residues. TCRdb re-analysed the RT-PCR reads in MiXCR, keeping a single row per CDR3 protein. Here the sample spans over 300,000 distinct CDR3 sequences, just over 20% being singletons. About this clonotype itself: The antigen is unknown.

The sequencing used PBMCs from blood, collected about 20 months after vaccination. This sequence was found in a man in his fifties or sixties who received an inactivated influenza vaccine. The chain carries TRBV12-3 or TRBV12-4 and TRBJ2-7; no clear D. The DNA for the CDR3 is TGTGCCAGCAGTTCGATCCGGACCCTGGAACTCAAAAGCTCCTACGAGCAGTACTTC. Residues: CASSSIRTLELKSSYEQYF.